This is a list of T cell receptor beta chains from one sample in a study of cytomegalovirus exposure and HLA in healthy donors. Repertoires were generated with immunoSEQ multiplex PCR, while TCRdb's copy carries only in-frame clones and drops some. This table lists tens of thousands of clones. The sequencing sample was made of PBMCs. The source of these receptors is a woman under 40 in good health and CMV-seronegative. Each CDR3 is given with its conserved first and last residue. A D gene is named only where the DNA matches it firmly. Size is omitted from some rows. Given values are once, few, many or a class for expanded clones.

clone_size	v_call	d_call	j_call	cdr3_aa	cdr3_nt
.	TRBV19	TRBD2	TRBJ2-1	CATSGLAGVNEQFF	TGTGCCACTTCGGGACTAGCGGGAGTCAATGAGCAGTTCTTC
.	TRBV7-2	.	TRBJ2-5	CASSLENRDQETQYF	TGTGCCAGCAGCTTAGAGAACAGAGACCAAGAGACCCAGTACTTC
.	TRBV6-1	.	TRBJ1-1	CASSDWGRGTRAFF	TGTGCCAGCAGTGATTGGGGAAGGGGGACAAGAGCTTTCTTT
.	TRBV10-3	TRBD1	TRBJ1-1	CAISEAGTGATEAFF	TGTGCCATCAGTGAGGCCGGGACAGGGGCTACTGAAGCTTTCTTT
.	TRBV19	.	TRBJ2-7	CASSIAPGLDYEQYF	TGTGCCAGTAGTATAGCGCCAGGGCTGGACTACGAGCAGTACTTC
.	TRBV15	TRBD1	TRBJ2-7	CATSRGPWTGFTYEQYF	TGTGCCACCAGCAGAGGCCCCTGGACAGGATTTACCTACGAGCAGTACTTC
.	TRBV9	.	TRBJ2-1	CASSAGTSYNEQFF	TGTGCCAGCAGCGCCGGGACTTCATACAATGAGCAGTTCTTC
.	TRBV5-4	TRBD2	TRBJ2-7	CASSPAPGLVYEQYF	TGTGCCAGCAGCCCAGCTCCGGGACTAGTGTACGAGCAGTACTTC
.	TRBV2	TRBD1	TRBJ2-7	CASSEPRGLYEQYF	TGTGCCAGCAGTGAACCCAGGGGGCTCTACGAGCAGTACTTC
.	TRBV20-1	.	TRBJ1-2	CSAEGWDGYTF	TGCAGTGCGGAGGGGTGGGATGGCTACACCTTC
.	TRBV2	.	TRBJ2-1	CASSVGQYNEQFF	TGTGCCAGCAGTGTCGGACAGTACAATGAGCAGTTCTTC
.	TRBV18	.	TRBJ1-1	CASSVQGFLTEAFF	TGTGCCAGCTCCGTACAGGGTTTCTTAACTGAAGCTTTCTTT
.	TRBV28	TRBD2	TRBJ2-2	CASSLGGGANGELFF	TGTGCCAGCAGTTTAGGCGGGGGGGCGAACGGGGAGCTGTTTTTT
.	TRBV18	.	TRBJ2-7	CASSRSEGDYEQYF	TGTGCCAGCTCCCGCTCCGAAGGGGATTACGAGCAGTACTTC
.	TRBV6-5	.	TRBJ2-3	CASSLTASTDKQYF	TGTGCCAGCAGTTTGACGGCTAGCACAGATAAGCAGTATTTT
.	TRBV7-6	TRBD2	TRBJ2-7	CASSLGTSGGEQYF	TGTGCCAGCAGCTTAGGGACTAGTGGAGGGGAGCAGTACTTC
.	TRBV30	TRBD1	TRBJ2-2	CAWSASTGVNTGELFF	TGTGCCTGGAGTGCATCTACAGGGGTTAACACCGGGGAGCTGTTTTTT
.	TRBV28	.	TRBJ1-5	CASGSLGLQPQHF	TGTGCCAGCGGTTCTCTGGGCCTTCAGCCCCAGCATTTT
.	TRBV7-9	TRBD1	TRBJ1-4	CASSFGTGTGANEKLFF	TGTGCCAGCAGCTTTGGAACGGGGACAGGGGCTAATGAAAAACTGTTTTTT
.	TRBV18	.	TRBJ1-1	CASSPMDRNTEAFF	TGTGCCAGCTCACCGATGGACAGAAACACTGAAGCTTTCTTT
.	TRBV6-1	TRBD1	TRBJ2-2	CASGGTGETGELFF	TGTGCCAGCGGGGGGACAGGGGAAACCGGGGAGCTGTTTTTT
.	TRBV30	.	TRBJ1-3	CAWSPRLRNSGNTIYF	TGTGCCTGGAGTCCTAGACTGAGAAACTCTGGAAACACCATATATTTT
.	TRBV18	.	TRBJ1-1	CASSPNRGVRTEAFF	TGTGCCAGCTCACCCAATCGGGGTGTGAGAACTGAAGCTTTCTTT
.	TRBV7-8	TRBD2	TRBJ2-7	CASSTPTGGKQYF	TGTGCCAGCAGCACTCCGACCGGGGGGAAGCAGTACTTC
medium-sized	TRBV5-1	.	TRBJ2-7	CASSLEAGGHEQYF	TGCGCCAGCAGCTTGGAAGCGGGCGGCCACGAGCAGTACTTC
.	TRBV9	TRBD1	TRBJ1-2	CASSAITGTANYGYTF	TGTGCCAGCAGCGCAATTACCGGGACAGCCAACTATGGCTACACCTTC
.	TRBV5-1	.	TRBJ2-6	CASSLRSGANVLTF	TGCGCCAGCAGCCTCCGCTCTGGGGCCAACGTCCTGACTTTC
.	TRBV18	TRBD2	TRBJ2-5	CASSPYGLAGETQYF	TGTGCCAGCTCACCATACGGACTAGCGGGGGAGACCCAGTACTTC
.	TRBV29-1	TRBD1	TRBJ1-1	CSVTRQGGTEAFF	TGCAGCGTTACTAGACAGGGGGGCACTGAAGCTTTCTTT
.	TRBV5-1	.	TRBJ2-3	CASSLAGHFSDTQYF	TGCGCCAGCAGCTTGGCCGGACATTTCTCGGATACGCAGTATTTT
.	TRBV9	.	TRBJ2-5	CASSEAGKETQYF	TGTGCCAGCAGCGAAGCGGGTAAAGAGACCCAGTACTTC
.	TRBV5-1	.	TRBJ2-7	CASSLGSRADEQSF	TGCGCCAGCAGCTTGGGGTCCAGGGCCGACGAGCAGTCCTTC
.	TRBV5-5	.	TRBJ2-3	CASSLADSRDTQYF	TGTGCCAGCAGCTTGGCGGACTCGAGGGATACGCAGTATTTT
.	TRBV30	TRBD1	TRBJ2-1	CAWSDRGNEQFF	TGTGCCTGGAGTGACAGGGGAAATGAGCAGTTCTTC
.	TRBV29-1	TRBD2	TRBJ2-5	CSVDTSGGQETQYF	TGCAGCGTTGACACCAGCGGGGGACAAGAGACCCAGTACTTC
.	TRBV5-1	TRBD1	TRBJ1-2	CASREIFGTGVFGYTF	TGCGCCAGCAGAGAAATATTTGGGACAGGGGTCTTTGGCTACACCTTC
.	TRBV29-1	.	TRBJ2-3	CSVEVGTDTQYF	TGCAGCGTTGAAGTCGGCACAGATACGCAGTATTTT
.	TRBV4-1	.	TRBJ2-3	CASSQTSPDTQYF	TGCGCCAGCAGCCAAACTAGCCCAGATACGCAGTATTTT
.	TRBV6-6	TRBD1	TRBJ1-2	CASSFPGQGGEGYTF	TGTGCCAGCAGCTTTCCGGGACAGGGGGGAGAAGGCTACACCTTC
.	TRBV10-1	TRBD2	TRBJ2-2	CASSEGGENTGELFF	TGCGCCAGCAGTGAGGGGGGGGAGAACACCGGGGAGCTGTTTTTT
.	TRBV30	.	TRBJ2-7	CAGRPENLAFYEQYF	TGTGCCGGGAGGCCAGAAAATCTAGCGTTCTACGAGCAGTACTTC
.	TRBV2	.	TRBJ2-7	CASSILTYEQYF	TGTGCCAGCAGTATACTCACGTACGAGCAGTACTTC
.	TRBV5-6	TRBD1	TRBJ2-7	CASSFLLTGALDEQYF	TGTGCCAGCAGCTTCCTCCTGACAGGGGCGCTGGACGAGCAGTACTTC
.	TRBV5-1	TRBD2	TRBJ2-1	CASSEERERNEQFF	TGCGCCAGCAGCGAAGAGCGGGAACGTAATGAGCAGTTCTTC
.	TRBV6-5	.	TRBJ1-2	CASSYSGGGKSYGYTF	TGTGCCAGCAGTTACTCGGGGGGGGGTAAGAGCTATGGCTACACCTTC
.	TRBV4-1	TRBD2	TRBJ2-1	CASSQESSGRTNEQFF	TGCGCCAGCAGCCAAGAGTCTAGCGGGAGAACCAATGAGCAGTTCTTC
.	TRBV7-9	.	TRBJ2-3	CASSTGDGGGASSTDTQYF	TGTGCCAGCAGCACCGGGGATGGCGGGGGCGCATCTAGCACAGATACGCAGTATTTT
.	TRBV28	TRBD1	TRBJ2-6	CASKDRLAGANVLTF	TGTGCCAGCAAGGACAGGCTCGCTGGGGCCAACGTCCTGACTTTC
.	TRBV30	TRBD1	TRBJ2-5	CAWDRGVETQYF	TGTGCCTGGGACAGGGGTGTTGAGACCCAGTACTTC